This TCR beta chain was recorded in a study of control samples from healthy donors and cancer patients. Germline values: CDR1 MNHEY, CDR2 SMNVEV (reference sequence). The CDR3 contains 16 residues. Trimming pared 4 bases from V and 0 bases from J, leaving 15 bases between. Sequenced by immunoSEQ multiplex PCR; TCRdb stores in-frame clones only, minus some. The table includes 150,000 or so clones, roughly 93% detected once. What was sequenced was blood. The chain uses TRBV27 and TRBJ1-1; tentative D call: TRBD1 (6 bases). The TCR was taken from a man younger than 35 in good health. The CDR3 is CASSSGEVRMNTEAFF. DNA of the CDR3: TGTGCCAGCAGTTCAGGGGAGGTTAGGATGAACACTGAAGCTTTCTTT.